Listed below are T cell receptor beta chains from one sample, sequenced in a study of regulatory T cells. Libraries were prepared by immunoSEQ multiplex PCR; TCRdb keeps only in-frame clonotypes and omits some of them. The sample carries around 32,000 clones, 80% to 95% recorded once. Sequenced sample: conventional CD4+ T cells sorted from blood. These receptors were obtained from a person aged 18-29 years with CD3G deficiency. Both conserved end residues are part of each CDR3. Each record gives: V gene, J gene, clone size, CDR3 protein. Only part of the rows carry a size: once, few, many, or a class if the clone is expanded.

TRBV6-6,TRBJ1-1,-,CASSYEGPNTEAFF
TRBV5-1,TRBJ2-1,-,CASSLGGHNNEQFF
TRBV5-8,TRBJ2-5,-,CASSCFRGVRKGEETQYF
TRBV28,TRBJ1-1,few,CASKGDFYGEAFF
TRBV28,TRBJ2-3,-,CASSFSVMLNTQYF
TRBV19,TRBJ1-5,-,CASSITGGGNQPQHF
TRBV29-1,TRBJ2-3,once,CSTKSGEATDTQYF
TRBV6-1,TRBJ2-7,few,CASSAHRDEQYF
TRBV5-4,TRBJ2-4,-,CASSLAGVGIQYF
TRBV29-1,TRBJ1-1,-,CSVEDPARRAFF
TRBV11-2,TRBJ2-2,-,CASSLPRGRLFF
TRBV28,TRBJ1-4,once,CASSHREEKLFF
TRBV6-1,TRBJ2-1,-,CASSGQGARGEQFF
TRBV28,TRBJ1-2,-,CASSFLGTGGGGYTF
TRBV6-1,TRBJ2-1,-,CASRLAYSGNEQFF
TRBV4-2,TRBJ2-6,-,CASSQGAGPRGANVLTF
TRBV6-6,TRBJ2-3,once,CASSFSGAADTQYF
TRBV28,TRBJ2-1,-,CASSLGGRGSVNEQFF
TRBV10-3,TRBJ1-5,-,CASSHQGNQPQHF
TRBV2,TRBJ2-2,few,CASSEVEGGELFF
TRBV5-1,TRBJ2-3,-,CASSGTGTASSTDTQYF
TRBV4-1,TRBJ1-2,-,CASSHGYTF
TRBV28,TRBJ2-2,-,CATSRQGANTGELFF
TRBV4-3,TRBJ1-6,-,CASSQDAANHSPLHF
TRBV25-1,TRBJ1-5,-,CASSDSGGSNQPQHF
TRBV19,TRBJ2-3,-,CASSPLAGVPDTQYF
TRBV2,TRBJ2-6,-,CASKGESGANVLTF
TRBV5-1,TRBJ2-3,-,CASSLGTDSTDTQYF
TRBV28,TRBJ1-4,-,CASSRWGTNEKLFF
TRBV5-1,TRBJ2-5,once,CASSLRTGPQETQYF
TRBV19,TRBJ2-2,-,CASSPRRGQTGELFF
TRBV29-1,TRBJ1-1,-,CSVQKGVSNTEAFF
TRBV4-1,TRBJ2-3,-,CASSQPHRGSTDTQYF
TRBV29-1,TRBJ2-1,-,CSVERGVYNEQFF
TRBV28,TRBJ2-2,-,CASGGANTGELFF
TRBV29-1,TRBJ1-2,once,CSLSRARDPDYGYTF
TRBV7-9,TRBJ2-1,-,CASRERENNEQFF
TRBV5-1,TRBJ2-1,-,CASSPTGANYNEQFF
TRBV6-1,TRBJ2-2,-,CASTYKSGELFF
TRBV5-1,TRBJ2-2,once,CASSFYTSRAGELFF
TRBV21-1,TRBJ2-1,-,CASSPGGGYYLNEQFF
TRBV6-1,TRBJ2-1,-,CASSSGLADYNEQFF
TRBV28,TRBJ1-4,-,CASSPGVKNEKLFF
TRBV7-9,TRBJ1-4,-,CASSTGSSEKLFF
TRBV6-1,TRBJ1-2,-,CASSEGSGRGYGYTF
TRBV6-1,TRBJ2-3,-,CASSVRAGTQYF
TRBV7-8,TRBJ2-5,-,CASSLVGLGFRETQYF
TRBV5-1,TRBJ2-5,-,CASSRGQRVQETQYF